This T cell receptor (beta chain) was retrieved from a study of OX40 agonist ivuxolimab in advanced cancers. Study conclusions and caveats: At doses 0.1 to 3.0 mg/kg, CD4+ and CD8+ clones expanded. In the 0.1-3.0 mg/kg groups, partial responders showed among the lowest expansion.

Produced via immunoSEQ multiplex PCR; TCRdb's table is partial and in-frame only. The table records 50,000 to 70,000 clones, about 80% of them present only once. It was autoimmune disease history or systemic immunosuppression that excluded patients. At baseline, cycle 4 day 1, and cycle 7 day 1, blood was sampled. With V trimmed by 4 bases and J by 4 bases, 8 bases remained unmatched. The CDR3 is 14 residues long. Germline loops: CDR1 SGDLS, CDR2 YYNGEE. With respect to this clone: Antigen: not known.

The clonotype was recovered from an adult with an advanced solid tumor such as melanoma, head and neck, liver or kidney cancer. The chain combines TRBV9 with TRBJ2-7; 7 bases map to TRBD1. The material was CD4+ or CD8+ T cells sorted from blood, obtained in a trial of the OX40 agonist ivuxolimab. In DNA, the CDR3 is TGTGCCAGCAGCAGAGACAGGGTCCCATACGAGCAGTACTTC. It is translated as CASSRDRVPYEQYF.